The 24 T cell receptor beta chains reported below all come from one sample, sequenced in a study of cytomegalovirus exposure and HLA in healthy donors. The PCR had 60 Vbeta and 13 Jbeta primers. Only in-frame clones appear in the TCRdb table, and some are missing; sequencing was by immunoSEQ multiplex PCR. The data show some 66,000 clones, about 71% seen once. Sequencing was performed on PBMCs. The receptors here all came from a man aged 55 to 70 in good health and CMV-seropositive.

The V gene is TRBV7-9, the J gene TRBJ2-7; D is perhaps TRBD1 (5 bases). The V end was cut by 4 bases, the J end by 4 bases, with 20 bases between. Germline CDR1 SEHNR, CDR2 FQNEAQ (reference sequence). This CDR3 is 16 amino acids long. The CDR3 reads CASSSTQQGWAYEQYF. In DNA form, the CDR3 reads TGTGCCAGCAGCTCAACCCAGCAGGGTTGGGCTTACGAGCAGTACTTC. Based on the CDR3 plus reference TRBV7-9 and TRBJ2-7, the full variable domain is DTGVSQNPRHKITKRGQNVTFRCDPISEHNRLYWYRQTLGQGPEFLTYFQNEAQLEKSRLLSDRFSAERPKGSFSTLEIQRTEQGDSAMYLCASSSTQQGWAYEQYFGPGTRLTVT.

The gene calls are TRBV7-9 and TRBJ1-1, with D perhaps TRBD1 (5 bases). Germline CDR1 and CDR2: SEHNR and FQNEAQ (reference sequence). V shed 1 base and J shed 3 bases, with 12 bases lying between them. The CDR3 is 15 residues long. The CDR3 region has the DNA TGTGCCAGCAGCTTAGATTTGGGGGGGGACACTGAAGCTTTCTTT. Its translation: CASSLDLGGDTEAFF. The whole variable domain, filled in from reference TRBV7-9 and TRBJ1-1, reads DTGVSQNPRHKITKRGQNVTFRCDPISEHNRLYWYRQTLGQGPEFLTYFQNEAQLEKSRLLSDRFSAERPKGSFSTLEIQRTEQGDSAMYLCASSLDLGGDTEAFFGQGTRLTVV.

This clone was found a few times. This chain uses TRBV18 with TRBJ1-2; the D gene is possibly TRBD1 (5 bases). The CDR3 loop spans 13 amino acids. V lost 3 bases and J lost 3, with 8 bases in between. The germline gives CDR1 KGHSH, CDR2 LQKENI. The DNA for the CDR3 is TGTGCCAGCTCACCTGACAGTGACTATGGCTACACCTTC. This sequence encodes CASSPDSDYGYTF.

Only a few counts were recorded for this clone. The chain uses TRBV6-5 and TRBJ2-7; tentative D call: TRBD1 (5 bases). The germline V gene has CDR1 MNHEY and CDR2 SVGAGI. Between the trimmed V and J ends, which lost 5 bases and 4 bases, there was a span of 15 bases. The CDR3 consists of 14 residues. The CDR3: CASSTDRPPYEQYF. CDR3 sequence (DNA): TGTGCCAGCAGTACAGACAGACCCCCGTACGAGCAGTACTTC.

DNA of the CDR3: TGTGCCAGCAGCTTAGGGGGACAGGTTTCACCCCTCCACTTT. Its protein product is CASSLGGQVSPLHF. The rearrangement uses TRBV11-2 and TRBJ1-6, with 8 bases matching TRBD1. CDR3 length: 14 amino acids. V gave up 1 base and J gave up 9 bases; unmatched junction bases: 2. CDR1 and CDR2 (germline): SGHAT, FQNNGV.

Here the CDR3 DNA reads TGTGCCAGCGGTGCCCTCTACGAGCAGTACTTC. It codes for CASGALYEQYF. This chain connects TRBV2 to TRBJ2-7; D is ambiguous. Trimming removed 8 bases at V and 3 bases at J, with 8 bases between. The CDR3 sequence is 11 residues long. Germline loops: CDR1 SNHLY, CDR2 FYNNEI.

In this sample, this clone turned up once. This chain joins TRBV20-1 and TRBJ1-5; 7 bases line up with TRBD1. This CDR3 is 11 amino acids long. Germline V gene lookup returns CDR1 DFQATT and CDR2 SNEGSKA (reference sequence). The V gene end was trimmed by 4 bases and the J gene end by 8 bases; junction bases not matched to a gene: 2. As DNA, the CDR3 is TGCAGTGCTATTCAGGGGGAGCCCCAGCATTTT. Translated, it gives CSAIQGEPQHF.

This clone came up once. The V call is TRBV2, the J call TRBJ1-2; the D is unclear. Trimming left V 6 bases short and J 2 bases short, with 10 bases between. Germline loops: CDR1 SNHLY, CDR2 FYNNEI. The CDR3 sequence is 13 residues long. The CDR3 DNA is TGTGCCAGCAGACAGATTGCCAACTATGGCTACACCTTC. Protein product: CASRQIANYGYTF.

This clone was found a few times. The chain links TRBV7-9 to TRBJ2-2, with 7 bases fitting TRBD2. Germline CDR1 and CDR2: SEHNR and FQNEAQ (reference sequence). This CDR3 spans 15 amino acids. The V gene end was trimmed by 4 bases and the J gene end by 1 base; junction bases not matched to a gene: 3. CDR3 DNA: TGTGCCAGCAGCTCGGGGGGTTTGAACACCGGGGAGCTGTTTTTT. Translating it yields CASSSGGLNTGELFF.

This clone was recorded once. The chain couples TRBV27 to TRBJ1-2, with TRBD1 matching over 9 bases. The CDR3 extends over 15 amino acids. From germline, CDR1 is MNHEY and CDR2 SMNVEV (reference sequence). V shed 6 bases and J 0 bases; nucleotides not matched to a gene: 5. The chain's CDR3 is CASRRDRAPNYGYTF. Here the CDR3 DNA reads TGTGCCAGCAGAAGGGACAGGGCCCCTAACTATGGCTACACCTTC.

This chain links TRBV6-5 with TRBJ2-7; 9 bases fit TRBD2. Germline V lookup: CDR1 MNHEY, CDR2 SVGAGI. V shed 5 bases, J shed 6 bases, and the junction held 11 bases outside the gene matches. This CDR3 has 15 residues. CDR3 protein: CASSRVGGLAREQYF. The CDR3 coding sequence is TGTGCCAGCAGTCGAGTTGGGGGACTAGCCCGCGAGCAGTACTTC.

The V call is TRBV7-2, the J call TRBJ2-7; TRBD2 aligns across 10 bases. Germline V gene lookup returns CDR1 SGHTA and CDR2 FQGNSA. J was trimmed by 5 bases and V by 8 bases; bases with no gene match: 15. This CDR3 spans 16 amino acids. The CDR3 sequence is CASRSAGGPFNNEQYF. In nucleotides, the CDR3 is TGTGCCAGCCGCTCAGCGGGAGGGCCATTTAACAACGAGCAGTACTTC.

V usage is TRBV6-5 and J usage is TRBJ1-1; D remains ambiguous. The V gene's germline CDR1 is MNHEY and CDR2 SVGAGI. V lost 5 bases and J 2 bases, leaving 9 bases between the germline ends. The CDR3 has 13 amino acids. The DNA of the CDR3 is TGTGCCAGCAGTCTTTACAAAAACACTGAAGCTTTCTTT. Residues: CASSLYKNTEAFF.

This clone was recorded once. The chain joins TRBV5-1 to TRBJ1-1; D unclear. Trimming took off 4 bases at V and 8 bases at J, with 12 bases between the two ends. There are 12 residues in the CDR3. Germline V gives CDR1 SGHRS, CDR2 YFSETQ. CDR3 in amino acids: CASSAPGVEAFF. CDR3 sequence (DNA): TGCGCCAGCAGCGCGCCGGGAGTCGAAGCTTTCTTT.

V is TRBV5-1 and J is TRBJ1-5; 7 bases are a match to TRBD1. Germline values: CDR1 SGHRS, CDR2 YFSETQ. This CDR3 has 14 amino acids. The V and J ends lost 4 bases and 4 bases, in that order; junction bases with no gene match: 5. CDR3 sequence reads: CASSDGQVNQPQHF. CDR3 coding DNA: TGCGCCAGCAGCGACGGACAGGTTAATCAGCCCCAGCATTTT.

The chain couples TRBV29-1 to TRBJ2-1, with D perhaps TRBD2 (6 bases). V was clipped by 4 bases and J by 2 bases, with 12 bases between them. Germline loops: CDR1 SQVTM, CDR2 ANQGSEA. The length of the CDR3 is 14 residues. As DNA, the CDR3 is TGCAGCGTTGGACCAGCGGGTACCTACAATGAGCAGTTCTTC. Translated, it gives CSVGPAGTYNEQFF.

This CDR3 is CASSLRSSYNSPLHF. The CDR3 region has the DNA TGTGCCAGCAGCCTTAGAAGCTCCTATAATTCACCCCTCCACTTT. This chain joins TRBV13 and TRBJ1-6; D is uncertain. Germline V lookup: CDR1 PRHDT, CDR2 FYEKMQ (reference sequence). The CDR3 runs 15 residues. Trimming shortened V by 5 bases and J by 0 bases, and 8 bases separated the two germline ends.

The chain joins TRBV27 to TRBJ2-7, with 8 bases identical to TRBD2. Losses at the gene ends were 6 bases for V and 2 bases for J; bases not matched to a gene: 9. The CDR3 length is 15 residues. Germline lookup yields CDR1 MNHEY and CDR2 SMNVEV (reference sequence). The CDR3, as DNA: TGTGCCAGCAGCTTTTTAGCGGGGTCCCCCTACGAGCAGTACTTC. Amino acids: CASSFLAGSPYEQYF.

This clone has more than one count but fewer than ten. The chain recombines TRBV5-6 with TRBJ2-2; 10 bases fit TRBD2. The CDR3 is 15 residues long. V lost 4 bases to trimming and J lost 3 bases; unmatched junction nucleotides: 3. The germline gives CDR1 SGHDT, CDR2 YYEEEE. The CDR3 loop reads CASSLGTSDTGELFF. The CDR3 DNA sequence: TGTGCCAGCAGCCTCGGGACTAGCGACACCGGGGAGCTGTTTTTT.

With respect to this clone: Here the CDR3 omits its conserved ending phenylalanine or tryptophan, so a read error is the likely source. The chain couples TRBV4-1 to TRBJ1-6; 7 bases agree with TRBD1. The germline V gene has CDR1 MGHRA and CDR2 YSYEKL. The CDR3 extends over 18 amino acids. J lost 0 bases, V lost 4 bases, and 9 bases had no gene match. CDR3 in amino acids: CASSPRGQESSYNSPLHL. CDR3 nucleotides: TGCGCCAGCAGCCCCCGCGGACAGGAAAGCTCCTATAATTCACCCCTCCACCTT.

This clone was picked up one time. This sequence joins TRBV27 and TRBJ1-6; 10 bases match TRBD1. CDR3 size: 18 residues. CDR1 and CDR2 from the germline V gene are MNHEY and SMNVEV (reference sequence). The V gene end was trimmed by 5 bases and the J gene end by 0 bases; junction bases not matched to a gene: 7. The CDR3 protein is CASSTQRTGGSYNSPLHF. In DNA, the CDR3 is TGTGCCAGCAGTACGCAAAGGACAGGGGGCTCCTATAATTCACCCCTCCACTTT.

The chain recombines TRBV5-4 with TRBJ2-7, with 8 bases that match TRBD1. V was clipped by 0 bases and J by 4 bases; unmatched bases: 3. This CDR3 region has 14 residues. Germline loops: CDR1 SGHNT, CDR2 YYREEE (reference sequence). For the CDR3, the DNA is TGTGCCAGCAGCTTGGGACAGGGGAGGTACGAGCAGTACTTC. Amino acids: CASSLGQGRYEQYF.

The chain has TRBV5-1 and TRBJ1-1, with D maybe TRBD1 (5 bases). V was shortened by 4 bases and J by 4 bases, with 11 bases between the two germline ends. The CDR3 contains 13 residues. Germline lookup yields CDR1 SGHRS and CDR2 YFSETQ. CDR3 DNA sequence: TGCGCCAGCAGCCCTCAGGGAGGCACTGAAGCTTTCTTT. This translates into CASSPQGGTEAFF.

This chain uses TRBV12-5 with TRBJ1-1; 7 positions agree with TRBD1. This CDR3 has 14 amino acids. Losses at the gene ends were 7 bases for V and 8 bases for J; bases not matched to a gene: 13. Per germline, CDR1 LGHNT and CDR2 FRNRAP. The chain's CDR3 is CASATTQGPSEAFF. CDR3 DNA: TGTGCTAGTGCCACCACACAGGGGCCCTCGGAAGCTTTCTTT.